Listed below are T cell receptor beta chains from one sample, sequenced in a study of T cells in localized non-small cell lung cancer. Sequenced by immunoSEQ multiplex PCR; TCRdb stores in-frame clones only, minus some. The sample lists about 6,100 clones, roughly two fifths seen once, with about 7.8% in the top ten. This material consisted of lung tumor tissue, taken before any cancer treatment. These receptor sequences come from a man aged 35 to 69 with stage III lung adenocarcinoma. Both conserved end residues are part of each CDR3. A D gene is named only where the DNA matches it firmly. Clone size appears in some rows only: once, few, many, or a class for an expanded clone.

d_gene	v_gene	j_gene	abundance	CDR3nt	CDR3aa
-	TRBV14	TRBJ2-1	-	TGTGCCAGCAGCCCGATTGGCGGTGAGGGACAGTTCTTC	CASSPIGGEGQFF
-	TRBV9	TRBJ1-5	-	TGTGCCAGCAGCTCGGACAATCAGCCCCAGCATTTT	CASSSDNQPQHF
TRBD1	TRBV9	TRBJ1-6	-	TGTGCCAGCAGCGTAGAAGACAGGGTGGATTCACCCCTCCACTTT	CASSVEDRVDSPLHF
TRBD1	TRBV4-1	TRBJ1-2	medium-sized	TGCGCCAGCAGCCAAGCAGGGGGGACAGGGGGCGTGGGTAACTATGGCTACACCTTC	CASSQAGGTGGVGNYGYTF
-	TRBV9	TRBJ2-5	-	TGTGCCAGCAGCGTGTACAGATCGGGAGAGACCCAGTACTTC	CASSVYRSGETQYF
TRBD1	TRBV15	TRBJ2-2	-	TGTGCCACCAGCAGAGATCTACAGGGGGCGAACACCGGGGAGCTGTTTTTT	CATSRDLQGANTGELFF
TRBD2	TRBV11-3	TRBJ2-2	medium-sized	TGTGCCAGCAGCTTACTAGCGGGGGGGAACACCGGGGAGCTGTTTTTT	CASSLLAGGNTGELFF
-	TRBV29-1	TRBJ1-1	few	TGCAGCGTTGATGCGGGGGGCAGGGGAACTGAAGCTTTCTTT	CSVDAGGRGTEAFF
TRBD2	TRBV7-2	TRBJ2-5	few	TGTGCCAGCAGCTTTCAGACGGGCGGGGGGACCCAAGAGACCCAGTACTTC	CASSFQTGGGTQETQYF
-	TRBV29-1	TRBJ1-2	-	TGCAGCATCGGGAGCGCTAACTATGGCTACACCTTC	CSIGSANYGYTF
TRBD2	TRBV19	TRBJ2-3	few	TGTGCCAGTAGACCGACTAGCTCCTCCACAGATACGCAGTATTTT	CASRPTSSSTDTQYF
-	TRBV19	TRBJ1-2	-	TGTGCCAGTAGTATCGAGAAGGGGGGTGGCTACACCTTC	CASSIEKGGGYTF
-	TRBV6-8	TRBJ1-1	-	TGTGCCAGCAGCACAGGAGCTGGGGAAGCTTTCTTT	CASSTGAGEAFF
-	TRBV11-3	TRBJ1-1	-	TGTGCCAGCAGGGATCCAGTTGCGATAATGGCAGACACTGAAGCTTTCTTT	CASRDPVAIMADTEAFF
-	TRBV2	TRBJ1-2	few	-	CASSSSGQVAYGYTF
-	TRBV2	TRBJ1-1	-	TGTGCCAGCAAACTAACACAGGGTCGGACTGAAGCTTTCTTT	CASKLTQGRTEAFF
TRBD1	TRBV9	TRBJ1-4	few	TGTGCCAGCAGTGGAGTCAGGGGGGAAACTAATGAAAAACTGTTTTTT	CASSGVRGETNEKLFF